This T cell receptor beta chain was recovered during a study of beta chain features in type 1 diabetes. Since all of the isolated RNA was reverse transcribed, expressed TCRB transcripts were what got sequenced. Mean read depth for naive, central memory and regulatory T cell samples was several million reads. TCRdb keeps only in-frame clones here, not all; method: immunoSEQ multiplex PCR. The sample records approximately 300,000 clones, 9.5% to 12% being singletons. Study results and caveats: Still unanswered here is whether HLA type influences TCRB rearrangement. Insertions at VDJ junctions were less frequent in type 1 diabetes patients. These patients also deleted more nucleotides at the same junctions.

This clone was observed a few times. Its antigen is still unknown. One end of the junction fails to match germline, which may point to a read error. The CDR3 extends over 14 amino acids. Germline V gene lookup returns CDR1 MGHDK and CDR2 SYGVNS. Cell sorting via CD45RO/CCR7/CD25/CD127/CD95/CD27 was performed to obtain CD4+ naive, central memory, regulatory and stem cell-like memory cells. Sequencing was performed on naive CD4+ T cells from blood. The chain uses TRBV25-1 and TRBJ1-4, with TRBD1 matching over 7 bases. The source of this sequence is a woman aged 25 to 39 in good health. CDR3 in DNA: TGTGCCAGCCGTGACAGGGTTGCTAATGAAAAACTGTTTTTT. Its translation: CASRDRVANEKLFF.